This TCR beta chain was captured in a study of T cells after yellow fever vaccination. Each CDR3 protein gets one entry after TCRdb re-called the 5' RACE reads with MiXCR. The table shows 280,000 or so distinct CDR3 sequences, with roughly 9% occurring only once. CDR3 length: 14 amino acids. J lost 8 bases, V lost 6 bases, and 12 bases had no gene match. From germline, CDR1 is MDHEN and CDR2 SYDVKM. The specimen comprised CD4+ T cells sorted from PBMCs, sampled 5 days after the yellow fever booster vaccination. This sequence joins TRBV28 and TRBJ1-2; 7 positions match TRBD1. The TCR originated in a man aged 18 to 35 who received the YFV17D yellow fever vaccine. CDR3 DNA: TGTGCCAGCAGGGACATGACAGGGTTTGGAGGCTACACCTTC. Its translation: CASRDMTGFGGYTF.